This T cell receptor (beta chain) originates from a study of cytotoxic CD8 clonotypes in ibrutinib-treated CLL. Overall study: There were about 12 relapsed/refractory patients and around 15 treatment-naive patients, and around 18 were IGHV unmutated. Mean per-sample yields comprised around 280,000 productive templates and 85,000 to 95,000 productive rearrangements. Study results and limitations: Progressing and sustained-remission patients had different sampling times.

Method: immunoSEQ multiplex PCR; TCRdb's copy keeps in-frame clones and lacks some. The table shows more than 300,000 clones, with around four fifths occurring only once. CDR3 size: 13 residues. Deletions cut 6 bases from V and 0 bases from J, with 11 bases between. Germline values: CDR1 SQVTM, CDR2 ANQGSEA. As to this clone: Its matching antigen is unknown.

This sequence joins TRBV29-1 and TRBJ1-1, with unresolved D. The sequences come from PBMCs, collected before ibrutinib treatment. The origin of this receptor is a human donor with chronic lymphocytic leukemia. CDR3 sequence: CSVPTPMNTEAFF. CDR3 in DNA: TGCAGCGTACCGACACCGATGAACACTGAAGCTTTCTTT.